The clone carrying this T cell receptor (beta chain) was seen at least ten times. Its matching antigen is unknown. Graves' hyperthyroidism showing no ophthalmopathy progression within 18 months was considered stable. The hyperthyroidism patients had all been newly diagnosed, and their disease duration was under 2 months. Their ages ranged from 18 to 65 years. Fresh peripheral blood, approximately 9.1 ml, was the source of the PBMCs. The sample belongs to a study of T cells in Graves' hyperthyroidism and ophthalmopathy. The CDR3 is made up of 16 amino acids. Deletions cut 0 bases from V and 0 bases from J, with 11 bases between. The germline gives CDR1 SGDLS, CDR2 YYNGEE. The CDR3 regions of TCR beta were amplified from RNA transcripts. Using the HTBI primer set, a first-round RT-PCR was run on the TCR CDR3. Each CDR3 protein is one row after TCRdb ran MiXCR on the multiplex PCR reads. The sample contains 300,000 to 450,000 distinct CDR3 sequences, roughly 13% of which appear only once.

General study results and limits: The majority of expanded thyroid clonotypes above 0.001 also appeared in blood.

The sequenced sample was blood. This receptor was obtained from a woman aged 55-75 years with Graves' hyperthyroidism. This rearrangement joins TRBV9 to TRBJ2-3; D is unresolved. The CDR3 region is CASSVASALSTDTQYF. Here the CDR3 DNA reads TGTGCCAGCAGCGTAGCATCAGCGCTTAGCACAGATACGCAGTATTTT.